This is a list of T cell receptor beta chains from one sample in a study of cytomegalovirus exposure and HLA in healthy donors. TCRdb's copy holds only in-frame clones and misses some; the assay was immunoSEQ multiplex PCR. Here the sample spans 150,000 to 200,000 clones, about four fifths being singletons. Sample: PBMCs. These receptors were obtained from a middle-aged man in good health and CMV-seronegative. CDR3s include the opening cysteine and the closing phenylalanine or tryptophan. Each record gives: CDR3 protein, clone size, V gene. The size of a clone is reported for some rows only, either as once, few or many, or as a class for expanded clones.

CDR3aa: CASSPPAASGGASETQYF
abundance: .
v_gene: TRBV7-9

CDR3aa: CASSTHSRDRGEQYF
abundance: .
v_gene: TRBV5-1

CDR3aa: CASSERTGATPYEQYF
abundance: .
v_gene: TRBV6-1

CDR3aa: CASSDGGGYYGYTF
abundance: few
v_gene: TRBV6-1

CDR3aa: CASSLSGVGYTF
abundance: once
v_gene: TRBV7-9

CDR3aa: CASSFSFGETQYF
abundance: .
v_gene: TRBV2

CDR3aa: CASSVRGGVLTTDTQYF
abundance: .
v_gene: TRBV13

CDR3aa: CASSVGTSPEQFF
abundance: .
v_gene: TRBV5-1

CDR3aa: CASSPEGPATNEKLFF
abundance: .
v_gene: TRBV18

CDR3aa: CASSPGQAYTGELFF
abundance: .
v_gene: TRBV7-9

CDR3aa: CASSGRDRGGNQPQHF
abundance: few
v_gene: TRBV25-1

CDR3aa: CASSPRSQQETQYF
abundance: .
v_gene: TRBV7-2

CDR3aa: CASSYSYRPNTGELFF
abundance: .
v_gene: TRBV6-5

CDR3aa: CASSLDRSTSGGRYNEQFF
abundance: .
v_gene: TRBV11-3

CDR3aa: CASSQVLREGSYYEQYF
abundance: .
v_gene: TRBV4-1

CDR3aa: CASSLAATGTYNEQFF
abundance: .
v_gene: TRBV7-3